The 28 T cell receptor beta chains below all came from one sample that was sequenced in a study of blood T cell repertoires in COVID-19. Data came from immunoSEQ multiplex PCR; TCRdb stores just in-frame clones and leaves some out. The table records around 120,000 clones, 85% to 90% of them present only once. The sequenced material came from peripheral blood. The receptors were sampled from a woman aged 55-75 years with COVID-19, enrolled during active disease.

The genes are TRBV2 and TRBJ2-1; weak D call: TRBD2 (7 bases). CDR1 SNHLY and CDR2 FYNNEI come from the germline V gene. This CDR3 is built from 14 residues. V gave up 7 bases and J gave up 4 bases, with 14 bases separating them. The CDR3 protein is CASIPGGAYNEQFF. As DNA, the CDR3 is TGTGCCAGCATTCCTGGGGGGGCTTACAATGAGCAGTTCTTC. The whole variable domain, remainder taken from reference TRBV2 and TRBJ2-1, is EPEVTQTPSHQVTQMGQEVILRCVPISNHLYFYWYRQILGQKVEFLVSFYNNEISEKSEIFDDQFSVERPDGSNFTLKIRSTKLEDSAMYFCASIPGGAYNEQFFGPGTRLTVL.

This rearrangement joins TRBV27 to TRBJ1-3; 7 nucleotides align to TRBD1. The V and J ends lost 4 bases and 2 bases, in that order; junction bases with no gene match: 2. This CDR3 region has 14 residues. CDR1 MNHEY and CDR2 SMNVEV come from the germline V gene (reference sequence). CDR3 residues: CASSSGQAGNTIYF. In DNA form, the CDR3 reads TGTGCCAGCAGTTCTGGACAGGCTGGAAACACCATATATTTT.

This clone was seen a single time. This sequence joins TRBV9 and TRBJ1-2; 7 bases are a match to TRBD1. Germline V gives CDR1 SGDLS, CDR2 YYNGEE. Losses at the gene ends were 0 bases for V and 6 bases for J; bases not matched to a gene: 11. This CDR3 contains 16 residues. The CDR3 reads CASSVEEARGRNGYTF. The DNA for the CDR3 is TGTGCCAGCAGCGTAGAGGAAGCCAGGGGGAGGAATGGCTACACCTTC.

V and J are TRBV9 and TRBJ2-2; possible D gene TRBD2, 6 bases. Germline CDR1 and CDR2: SGDLS and YYNGEE. V was shortened by 4 bases and J by 6 bases, with 19 bases between the two germline ends. This CDR3 spans 16 amino acids. The CDR3 region has the DNA TGTGCCAGCAGCATCTCCCAATTCCCGGGGGCCGGGGAGCTGTTTTTT. This gives the protein CASSISQFPGAGELFF.

The rearrangement links TRBV6-1 to TRBJ1-2; 9 positions agree with TRBD1. V shed 2 bases, J shed 4 bases, and the junction held 8 bases outside the gene matches. Germline CDR1 and CDR2: MNHNS and SASEGT. The CDR3 consists of 16 residues. The CDR3 region is CASSETRDRVVYGYTF. For the CDR3, the DNA is TGTGCCAGCAGTGAAACCCGGGACAGGGTGGTCTATGGCTACACCTTC.

V and J are TRBV3-1 (or the pseudogene TRBV3-2) and TRBJ2-4, with D perhaps TRBD2 (5 bases). This CDR3 contains 16 residues. Germline V lookup: CDR1 LGHDT, CDR2 YNNKEL (reference sequence). V lost 1 base to trimming and J lost 0 bases, with 10 bases between them. The CDR3 DNA follows: TGTGCCAGCAGCCAAGCGGGGATTATAGCCAAAAACATTCAGTACTTC. Protein: CASSQAGIIAKNIQYF.

This clone was recorded once. The chain uses TRBV19 and TRBJ1-5, with 9 positions matching TRBD1. J gave up 5 bases and V 6 bases, and 8 bases lay outside the gene matches. The CDR3 length is 15 residues. CDR1 is LNHDA and CDR2 is SQIVND in the germline V gene (reference sequence). CDR3 nucleotides: TGTGCCAGTAGGAAGGGACAGGGCTTCGATCAGCCCCAGCATTTT. Translated, it gives CASRKGQGFDQPQHF.

The rearrangement joins TRBV6-5 to TRBJ1-1; a possible D gene is TRBD1 (6 bases). Trimming left V 8 bases short and J 5 bases short, with 15 bases between. The CDR3 loop spans 13 amino acids. Per the germline V gene, CDR1 is MNHEY and CDR2 is SVGAGI. CDR3 sequence reads: CASGGQRGTEAFF. The CDR3 DNA reads TGTGCCAGCGGCGGACAGCGAGGGACTGAAGCTTTCTTT.

With regard to this clone: The sample contains more than one DNA sequence encoding this CDR3. The chain has TRBV7-2 and TRBJ1-2, with D perhaps TRBD1 (5 bases). There are 15 residues in the CDR3. Germline CDR1 SGHTA, CDR2 FQGNSA. The V end was cut by 1 base, the J end by 2 bases, with 11 bases between. The CDR3: CASSLGAGGNYGYTF. CDR3 bases: TGTGCCAGCAGCTTAGGAGCCGGGGGAAACTATGGCTACACCTTC.

The chain has TRBV7-2 and TRBJ2-2; perhaps TRBD1 as D (5 bases). Trimming took off 1 base at V and 0 bases at J, with 6 bases between the two ends. Germline lookup yields CDR1 SGHTA and CDR2 FQGNSA. This CDR3 region has 15 residues. The CDR3 loop reads CASSLGTSNTGELFF. CDR3 bases: TGTGCCAGCAGCTTAGGGACATCGAACACCGGGGAGCTGTTTTTT.

The chain combines TRBV11-3 with TRBJ2-7, with a tentative D call TRBD1 (5 bases). Germline CDR1 and CDR2: SGHNT and YENEEA. Trimming shortened V by 3 bases and J by 5 bases, and 14 bases separated the two germline ends. This CDR3 is built from 14 residues. CDR3 sequence (DNA): TGTGCCAGCAGCTTGTCAGGGTCAACCCACGAGCAGTACTTC. Protein sequence: CASSLSGSTHEQYF.

V usage is TRBV6-4 and J usage is TRBJ2-2; 7 bases agree with TRBD1. After removal of 6 bases from V and 5 bases from J, the junction contained 6 bases not matched to a gene. The CDR3 spans 14 residues. Germline lookup yields CDR1 MRHNA and CDR2 SNTAGT. Here the CDR3 DNA reads TGTGCCAGCAGACTACAGGGGAGTACCGGGGAGCTGTTTTTT. Translating it yields CASRLQGSTGELFF.

The V call is TRBV7-2, the J call TRBJ1-1; tentative D call: TRBD1 (5 bases). The CDR3 sequence is 15 residues long. Germline V gene lookup returns CDR1 SGHTA and CDR2 FQGNSA. Trimming pared 1 base from V and 4 bases from J, leaving 13 bases between. The CDR3, as DNA: TGTGCCAGCAGCTTAGTCTCCGGGGGAACCACTGAAGCTTTCTTT. It is translated as CASSLVSGGTTEAFF. Together with reference TRBV7-2 and TRBJ1-1, the CDR3 gives the full variable domain: GAGVSQSPSNKVTEKGKDVELRCDPISGHTALYWYRQSLGQGLEFLIYFQGNSAPDKSGLPSDRFSAERTGGSVSTLTIQRTQQEDSAVYLCASSLVSGGTTEAFFGQGTRLTVV.

The V and J genes are TRBV4-3 and TRBJ1-2, with D possibly TRBD1 on 5 matching bases. The CDR3 contains 16 residues. The germline V gene has CDR1 LGHNA and CDR2 YSLEER. Trimming stripped 0 bases from V and 2 bases from J, with 13 bases between. CDR3 coding DNA: TGCGCCAGCAGCCAAGAAACGTCGGGGGGAAACTATGGCTACACCTTC. Residues: CASSQETSGGNYGYTF.

The V gene is TRBV19, the J gene TRBJ1-5; a possible D gene is TRBD1 (6 bases). Germline CDR1 is LNHDA and CDR2 is SQIVND (reference sequence). Trimming left V 7 bases short and J 5 bases short, with 15 bases between. CDR3 length equals 14 residues. CDR3 protein: CASTRRGTHQPQHF. CDR3 sequence (DNA): TGTGCCAGTACCCGCAGGGGAACCCATCAGCCCCAGCATTTT.

This clone showed up just once. The V and J genes are TRBV7-9 and TRBJ2-3; D unclear. Germline values: CDR1 SEHNR, CDR2 FQNEAQ (reference sequence). Trimming removed 3 bases from V and 1 base from J, with 11 bases in between. The CDR3 is 15 amino acids. The chain's CDR3 is CASSFPLVGTDTQYF. The CDR3 nucleotides read TGTGCCAGCAGCTTTCCGCTAGTCGGCACAGATACGCAGTATTTT. The variable domain in full, completed from reference TRBV7-9 and TRBJ2-3, reads DTGVSQNPRHKITKRGQNVTFRCDPISEHNRLYWYRQTLGQGPEFLTYFQNEAQLEKSRLLSDRFSAERPKGSFSTLEIQRTEQGDSAMYLCASSFPLVGTDTQYFGPGTRLTVL.

The V gene is TRBV20-1, the J gene TRBJ2-5; a possible D gene is TRBD1 (5 bases). The V end was cut by 3 bases, the J end by 5 bases, with 10 bases between. The V gene's germline CDR1 is DFQATT and CDR2 SNEGSKA (reference sequence). The CDR3 loop spans 12 amino acids. DNA of the CDR3: TGCAGTGCTAGTCGGAACAGGGAGACCCAGTACTTC. Protein sequence: CSASRNRETQYF.

This sequence joins TRBV5-8 and TRBJ2-7; possibly TRBD1 for D (5 bases). V lost 4 bases and J lost 7, with 18 bases in between. Germline CDR1 is SGHTS and CDR2 is YDEGEE. This CDR3 region has 14 residues. The chain's CDR3 is CASSQRLGADEQYF. The CDR3 region has the DNA TGTGCCAGCAGCCAACGTTTAGGGGCTGATGAGCAGTACTTC.

CDR3 protein: CASGPEWTGFYGYTF. CDR3 coding DNA: TGTGCTAGTGGTCCCGAATGGACAGGGTTCTATGGCTACACCTTC. The chain couples TRBV12-5 to TRBJ1-2; 8 nucleotides align to TRBD1. The length of the CDR3 is 15 residues. J lost 4 bases, V lost 5 bases, and 9 bases had no gene match. Germline loops: CDR1 LGHNT, CDR2 FRNRAP.

The rearrangement links TRBV5-1 to TRBJ2-7, with TRBD2 as a possible D gene (6 bases). Trimming left V 5 bases short and J 6 bases short, with 15 bases between. Germline V gene lookup returns CDR1 SGHRS and CDR2 YFSETQ. This CDR3 has 13 amino acids. The CDR3 bases are TGCGCCAGCAGTACTGGGTTGGGGGGCGAGCAGTACTTC. This sequence encodes CASSTGLGGEQYF.

The chain employs TRBV7-2 and TRBJ1-2; the match to TRBD1 covers 10 bases. The CDR3 is 14 amino acids. CDR1 and CDR2 (germline): SGHTA, FQGNSA. Trimming removed 7 bases from V and 2 bases from J; junction bases left unmatched: 4. This chain's CDR3 is CASTGTGANYGYTF. DNA of the CDR3: TGTGCCAGCACCGGGACAGGGGCCAACTATGGCTACACCTTC. The complete variable domain, with remaining parts taken from reference TRBV7-2 and TRBJ1-2, reads GAGVSQSPSNKVTEKGKDVELRCDPISGHTALYWYRQSLGQGLEFLIYFQGNSAPDKSGLPSDRFSAERTGGSVSTLTIQRTQQEDSAVYLCASTGTGANYGYTFGSGTRLTVV.

The gene calls are TRBV13 and TRBJ2-7; perhaps TRBD2 as D (5 bases). Germline V gene sequence: CDR1 PRHDT, CDR2 FYEKMQ (reference sequence). Trimming cost V 3 bases and J 4 bases, with 13 bases left between them. The CDR3 covers 14 residues. Written as DNA, the CDR3 is TGTGCCAGCAGCTTCCGGGCCGGGGATTACGAGCAGTACTTC. Its translation is CASSFRAGDYEQYF.

This CDR3 is CASSDRYEQYF. CDR3 DNA sequence: TGTGCCAGCAGTGACAGGTACGAGCAGTACTTC. The chain uses TRBV2 and TRBJ2-7; D ambiguous. Germline V gene sequence: CDR1 SNHLY, CDR2 FYNNEI. V lost 3 bases to trimming and J lost 4 bases, with 4 bases between them. There are 11 residues in the CDR3.

The chain recombines TRBV19 with TRBJ2-1; 7 bases align to TRBD2. Germline V lookup: CDR1 LNHDA, CDR2 SQIVND (reference sequence). J gave up 6 bases and V 4 bases, and 6 bases lay outside the gene matches. This CDR3 is 14 amino acids long. The CDR3 sequence is CASSRQRGTNEQFF. The DNA of the CDR3 is TGTGCCAGTAGTAGGCAGCGGGGCACCAATGAGCAGTTCTTC.

CDR3 region: CASSYGTEKYEQYF. In DNA form, the CDR3 reads TGTGCCAGCAGTTATGGGACAGAGAAGTACGAGCAGTACTTC. The chain uses TRBV6-5 and TRBJ2-7; 7 bases are shared with TRBD1. Looked up from germline, CDR1 is MNHEY and CDR2 is SVGAGI. Trimming took 3 bases from V and 4 from J; bases not matched to a gene: 6. The CDR3 has 14 amino acids.

DNA for the CDR3: TGTGCCAGCAGCTTGGTGGGGCAGAGAGACTACGAGCAGTACTTC. This encodes CASSLVGQRDYEQYF. The chain carries TRBV5-5 and TRBJ2-7; tentative D call: TRBD1 (5 bases). V dropped 0 bases and J dropped 3 bases, with 13 bases sitting between them. This CDR3 region has 15 residues. CDR1 and CDR2 (germline): SGHKS, YYEKEE (reference sequence).

The chain links TRBV5-6 to TRBJ1-3, with D tentatively TRBD1 (5 bases). Germline CDR1 and CDR2: SGHDT and YYEEEE. The CDR3 consists of 16 residues. The germline V and J ends were trimmed by 2 bases and 3 bases, with 15 bases remaining between them. In nucleotides, the CDR3 is TGTGCCAGCAGCTTCCGGGCAGGGATCGGTGGAAACACCATATATTTT. Encoded protein: CASSFRAGIGGNTIYF.

V gene TRBV5-8 combines with J gene TRBJ2-7, with D maybe TRBD1 (6 bases). V was shortened by 9 bases and J by 0 bases, with 16 bases between the two germline ends. CDR3 size: 14 residues. Germline CDR1 and CDR2: SGHTS and YDEGEE. The CDR3 DNA reads TGTGCCAACTGCCCGGGACACCTCTCCTACGAGCAGTACTTC. Translated, it gives CANCPGHLSYEQYF.